These 5 T cell receptor beta chains were sequenced from one sample in a study of T cells after yellow fever vaccination. TCRdb ran MiXCR on the 5' RACE reads and lists one entry per CDR3 protein. The top ten hold 30% to 45% of the sample, which has 60,000 to 85,000 distinct CDR3 sequences, over 6% seen once. The material sequenced was CD8+ T cells sorted from PBMCs, taken about 49 days after the first yellow fever vaccination. All receptors derive from a man between 18 and 29 years old who received the YFV17D yellow fever vaccine.

The chain couples TRBV6-2 or TRBV6-3 to TRBJ2-5; maybe TRBD2 (6 bases). This CDR3 has 12 residues. The V end lost 8 bases, the J end lost 5 bases, and 12 bases lay between the germline ends. Germline loops: CDR1 MNHEY, CDR2 SVGEGT. CDR3: CASGRHGETQYF. In nucleotides, the CDR3 is TGTGCCAGCGGGAGGCACGGGGAGACCCAGTACTTC.

This clonotype was seen ten or more times. The CDR3 region has the DNA TGCGCCAGCAGCCAAGATGTTATTTCGGGGGGACGGTTTCGCTATGAGCAGTTCTTC. This gives the protein CASSQDVISGGRFRYEQFF. The V gene is TRBV4-3, the J gene TRBJ2-1; 7 nucleotides line up with TRBD2. Looked up from germline, CDR1 is LGHNA and CDR2 is YSLEER. The junction had 19 bases not matched to a gene; V was cut back by 0 bases and J by 8 bases. The CDR3 has 19 amino acids.

This clonotype was found many times. J is TRBJ2-7 and V is TRBV4-2; 9 bases agree with TRBD1. Unmatched junction bases numbered 10, after V lost 4 bases and J lost 6 bases. Germline lookup yields CDR1 LGHNA and CDR2 YNFKEQ. The CDR3 extends over 15 amino acids. CDR3 residues: CASSPETGGVGEQYF. CDR3 bases: TGTGCCAGCAGCCCAGAGACAGGGGGAGTGGGCGAGCAGTACTTC.

This clonotype was observed many times. The chain combines TRBV6-5 with TRBJ1-1; no definite D call. Trimming took 2 bases from V and 3 from J, leaving 7 bases between them. Germline CDR1 is MNHEY and CDR2 is SVGAGI. The CDR3 loop spans 13 amino acids. As DNA, the CDR3 is TGTGCCAGCAGTTACCGAGTGGACACTGAAGCTTTCTTT. Amino acid sequence: CASSYRVDTEAFF.

This chain links TRBV7-2 with TRBJ2-7, with TRBD2 identical over 8 bases. The V gene end was trimmed by 4 bases and the J gene end by 6 bases; junction bases not matched to a gene: 2. In germline, CDR1 is SGHTA, CDR2 FQGNSA. The CDR3 extends over 12 amino acids. The CDR3 loop is CASSYRGGEQYF. The CDR3 DNA is TGTGCCAGCAGCTACCGGGGGGGCGAGCAGTACTTC.